The 3 T cell receptor beta chains reported below all come from one sample, sequenced in a study. The TRBV12-4/TRBJ1-2 clonotypes were amplified using barcode primers with ligated adaptors. Each CDR3 protein is one row after TCRdb ran MiXCR on the multiplex PCR reads. The sample carries some 1,500 distinct CDR3 sequences, approximately 4.1% recorded once. The sample was naive CD4+ T cells sorted from blood. Documented subset: naive CD4+ T cells, CD4+CD45RA+CD25-. The source is a female donor with breast cancer.

This clonotype was detected many times. The chain uses TRBV12-3 or TRBV12-4 and TRBJ1-2; the D is unclear. This CDR3 spans 13 amino acids. V lost 0 bases and J lost 4, with 6 bases in between. The chain's CDR3 is CASSLALGYGYTF. CDR3 DNA: TGTGCCAGCAGTTTAGCATTGGGCTATGGCTACACCTTC.

This clonotype was picked up many times. This chain links TRBV12-3 or TRBV12-4 with TRBJ1-2; a weak D match, TRBD1 (6 bases). V gave up 10 bases and J gave up 3 bases, with 24 bases separating them. The CDR3 sequence is 16 residues long. CDR3 region: CATLQGNQVWDYGYTF. The DNA of the CDR3 is TGTGCCACGTTACAGGGAAACCAGGTGTGGGACTATGGCTACACCTTC.

By share, this clonotype ranks as medium-sized. CDR3 residues: CASSFALLGYTF. The CDR3 nucleotides read TGTGCCAGCAGTTTTGCTCTTCTCGGCTACACCTTC. This rearrangement joins TRBV12-3 or TRBV12-4 to TRBJ1-2; unclear D gene. V gave up 3 bases and J gave up 8 bases, with 10 bases separating them. This CDR3 region has 12 residues.